The clone carrying this T cell receptor beta chain was counted only a few times. The sample is drawn from a study of blood T cell repertoires in COVID-19. Overall study context: The cDNA or gDNA used as material had been derived from T cells, B-cell-depleted T cells, or PBMCs.

The authors' processing: Amplification with reference gene primers provided the estimates of nucleated cell counts. Clones were sequenced by immunoSEQ multiplex PCR, and TCRdb holds only the in-frame ones, with some missing. V, J and clone size were drawn from that table, and D and trimming were deduced from the DNA. Among over 300,000 clones, around nine tenths were seen once, and the ten largest hold approximately 5.4%. The clonotype was recovered from a woman aged 25-40 years who had recovered from COVID-19. The sequenced material came from PBMCs or T cells enriched from blood (not recorded which).

The CDR3 bases are TGTGCCAGCAGTCGACAGGATAATCAGCCCCAGCATTTT. As protein: CASSRQDNQPQHF. The rearrangement links TRBV6-5 to TRBJ1-5; D might be TRBD1 (6 bases). With 5 bases removed from V and 4 bases from J, the gap between germline ends came to 9 bases. The CDR3 contains 13 residues. From germline, CDR1 is MNHEY and CDR2 SVGAGI.